The 3 T cell receptor beta chains given below trace back to one sample, sequenced in a study of cytomegalovirus exposure and HLA in healthy donors. Both 60 Vbeta primers and 13 Jbeta primers went into the PCR. Method: immunoSEQ multiplex PCR; TCRdb's copy keeps in-frame clones and lacks some. The sample shows about 160,000 clones, 60% to 85% of them seen only once. Sequenced input: PBMCs. All receptors come from a man aged 35 to 55 in good health and CMV-seropositive.

This chain links TRBV5-1 with TRBJ1-5, with TRBD1 as a possible D gene (6 bases). Germline-derived CDR1 and CDR2 are SGHRS and YFSETQ. The V end was cut by 4 bases, the J end by 5 bases, with 10 bases between. This CDR3 has 13 amino acids. CDR3 sequence reads: CASSVNRDQPQHF. CDR3 bases: TGCGCCAGCAGCGTAAACAGGGATCAGCCCCAGCATTTT.

This chain joins TRBV28 and TRBJ1-6, with D possibly being TRBD1 (6 bases). V dropped 4 bases and J dropped 10 bases, with 14 bases sitting between them. Per the germline V gene, CDR1 is MDHEN and CDR2 is SYDVKM. The CDR3 spans 14 residues. CDR3 region: CASSYGQPPSPLHF. In nucleotides, the CDR3 is TGTGCCAGCAGTTACGGACAGCCACCCTCACCCCTCCACTTT. Filled out from reference TRBV28 and TRBJ1-6, the complete variable domain reads DVKVTQSSRYLVKRTGEKVFLECVQDMDHENMFWYRQDPGLGLRLIYFSYDVKMKEKGDIPEGYSVSREKKERFSLILESASTNQTSMYLCASSYGQPPSPLHFGNGTRLTVT.

This chain connects TRBV7-9 to TRBJ1-2; no clear D. Germline V gives CDR1 SEHNR, CDR2 FQNEAQ (reference sequence). There are 13 residues in the CDR3. The V gene lost 5 bases and the J gene lost 7 bases, with 14 bases spanning the gap. CDR3 sequence reads: CASSLLGSGGYTF. The CDR3 DNA reads as TGTGCCAGCAGCCTCCTGGGGAGTGGTGGCTACACCTTC.